One sample yielded the 20 T cell receptor beta chains listed below, sequenced in a study of cytomegalovirus exposure and HLA in healthy donors. It was with 60 Vbeta and 13 Jbeta primers that the PCR ran. Libraries were prepared by immunoSEQ multiplex PCR; TCRdb keeps only in-frame clonotypes and omits some of them. The table records about 170,000 clones, approximately 81% of them present only once. The specimen sequenced was PBMCs. Receptors originate from a woman under 30 in good health and CMV-seronegative.

The rearrangement uses TRBV6-6 and TRBJ2-7, with a possible D match to TRBD2 (6 bases). V lost 7 bases and J 0 bases, leaving 13 bases between the germline ends. The germline gives CDR1 MNHNY, CDR2 SVGAGI (reference sequence). The CDR3 runs to 14 residues. DNA for the CDR3: TGTGCCAGCAACGGGGGAGACGGCTCCTACGAGCAGTACTTC. Its translation: CASNGGDGSYEQYF.

This clone has more than one count but fewer than ten. The gene calls are TRBV15 and TRBJ2-1; 8 nucleotides match TRBD2. The CDR3 has 15 amino acids. The V gene end was trimmed by 3 bases and the J gene end by 8 bases; junction bases not matched to a gene: 9. Per germline, CDR1 LNHNV and CDR2 YYDKDF (reference sequence). The CDR3 nucleotides read TGTGCCACCAGCAGCCAAGCGGGAGTAAACTATGAGCAGTTCTTC. Translating it yields CATSSQAGVNYEQFF.

The rearrangement joins TRBV5-6 to TRBJ1-2; 8 bases map to TRBD1. The CDR3 sequence is 14 residues long. Trimming took 4 bases from V and 6 from J; bases not matched to a gene: 8. The germline CDR1 and CDR2 sequences are SGHDT and YYEEEE. The CDR3 DNA reads TGTGCCAGCAGCATAGTTAACAGGGGGGATGGCTACACCTTC. It specifies CASSIVNRGDGYTF.

As for this clone: The sample has other DNA sequences that encode this CDR3 too. The chain has TRBV5-1 and TRBJ2-3; D is perhaps TRBD1 (6 bases). The ends were cut back, 0 bases at V and 2 bases at J, with 16 bases in the middle. CDR1 and CDR2 from the germline V gene are SGHRS and YFSETQ. The CDR3 has 17 amino acids. The CDR3 coding sequence is TGCGCCAGCAGCTTGGTGCGCCGGGACACAATCACAGATACGCAGTATTTT. Its translation: CASSLVRRDTITDTQYF.

The J gene is TRBJ2-5, the V gene TRBV5-1; 7 bases fit TRBD2. The DNA end is a closer match to TRBJ2-7, so the J assignment may be wrong. Germline V CDR1 and CDR2: SGHRS, YFSETQ. The CDR3 length is 15 residues. CDR3 loop: CASSMGGGPFYEQYF. The CDR3 nucleotides are TGCGCCAGCAGCATGGGGGGAGGGCCATTTTACGAGCAGTACTTC.

The chain carries TRBV5-1 and TRBJ2-1; a weak D match, TRBD2 (5 bases). Per the germline V gene, CDR1 is SGHRS and CDR2 is YFSETQ. The CDR3 contains 14 residues. Trimming cost V 9 bases and J 8 bases, with 21 bases left between them. CDR3 protein: CATRTSNSWDEQFF. CDR3 coding DNA: TGCGCCACCAGGACTTCTAACTCCTGGGATGAGCAGTTCTTC. Combining the CDR3 with reference TRBV5-1 and TRBJ2-1 gives the whole variable domain KAGVTQTPRYLIKTRGQQVTLSCSPISGHRSVSWYQQTPGQGLQFLFEYFSETQRNKGNFPGRFSGRQFSNSRSEMNVSTLELGDSALYLCATRTSNSWDEQFFGPGTRLTVL.

The genes are TRBV13 and TRBJ2-7, with 7 bases identical to TRBD1. Losses at the gene ends were 5 bases for V and 3 bases for J; bases not matched to a gene: 10. The CDR3 runs 15 residues. Germline V CDR1 and CDR2: PRHDT, FYEKMQ (reference sequence). The chain's CDR3 is CASSRTGTAHYEQYF. The CDR3 DNA follows: TGTGCCAGCAGCCGGACCGGGACAGCTCACTACGAGCAGTACTTC.

The table lists this clone with a few counts. V is TRBV30 and J is TRBJ2-1, with D perhaps TRBD1 (5 bases). The V gene lost 2 bases and the J gene lost 3 bases, with 14 bases spanning the gap. This CDR3 comprises 15 residues. Germline assignment: CDR1 GTSNPN and CDR2 SVGIG (reference sequence). The CDR3 is CAWSIGQGDYNEQFF. The DNA of the CDR3 is TGTGCCTGGAGTATTGGCCAGGGTGACTACAATGAGCAGTTCTTC.

The V and J genes are TRBV5-1 and TRBJ2-2; tentatively, D is TRBD1 (6 bases). Trimming shortened V by 5 bases and J by 1 base, and 15 bases separated the two germline ends. The CDR3 sequence is 16 residues long. Germline V lookup: CDR1 SGHRS, CDR2 YFSETQ. The CDR3 reads CASSYSGTQNTGELFF. The CDR3 nucleotides are TGCGCCAGCAGTTACTCCGGGACACAGAACACCGGGGAGCTGTTTTTT.

The chain links TRBV9 to TRBJ2-7; no clear D gene. This CDR3 has 13 amino acids. Trimming cost V 0 bases and J 0 bases, with 4 bases left between them. Per the germline V gene, CDR1 is SGDLS and CDR2 is YYNGEE. This CDR3 reads CASSVESSYEQYF. CDR3 in DNA: TGTGCCAGCAGCGTAGAGAGCTCCTACGAGCAGTACTTC.

CDR3 in amino acids: CASSQETSTRKFF. CDR3 DNA: TGCGCCAGCAGCCAAGAGACTAGTACGCGGAAGTTCTTC. This chain links TRBV4-3 with TRBJ2-1, with D possibly being TRBD2 (6 bases). The germline V gene encodes CDR1 LGHNA and CDR2 YSLEER. V lost 0 bases, J lost 14 bases, and 14 bases lay in between. This CDR3 comprises 13 residues.

This chain uses TRBV6-5 with TRBJ2-5, with D possibly matching TRBD2 (6 bases). The CDR3 runs 14 residues. From germline, CDR1 is MNHEY and CDR2 SVGAGI. V was shortened by 5 bases and J by 5 bases, with 15 bases between the two germline ends. The CDR3 here is CASSPGPSAETQYF. The CDR3 DNA reads TGTGCCAGCAGTCCTGGGCCTAGCGCTGAGACCCAGTACTTC.

The genes are TRBV2 and TRBJ2-3, with D tentatively TRBD1 (5 bases). The CDR3 contains 14 residues. V lost 7 bases and J lost 2, with 13 bases in between. Germline V gene sequence: CDR1 SNHLY, CDR2 FYNNEI. The CDR3 is CASTTGQPTDTQYF. The CDR3 DNA reads as TGTGCCAGCACTACTGGACAACCCACAGATACGCAGTATTTT.

As for this clone: Different DNA sequences within this sample yield the same CDR3. This rearrangement joins TRBV2 to TRBJ2-5, with TRBD2 matching 7 bases. Trimming removed 4 bases from V and 1 base from J; junction bases left unmatched: 0. Per germline, CDR1 SNHLY and CDR2 FYNNEI. The CDR3 loop spans 13 amino acids. This CDR3 reads CASSGTSQETQYF. As DNA, the CDR3 is TGTGCCAGCAGTGGGACTAGCCAAGAGACCCAGTACTTC.

The chain employs TRBV6-5 and TRBJ2-7; D possibly corresponds to TRBD2 (7 bases). From germline, CDR1 is MNHEY and CDR2 SVGAGI. The V and J ends lost 0 bases and 6 bases respectively, with 15 bases between them. The CDR3 consists of 15 residues. DNA for the CDR3: TGTGCCAGCAGTTACTCGATGAGGGGGGAGGGCGAGCAGTACTTC. Its protein product is CASSYSMRGEGEQYF.

The rearrangement joins TRBV7-9 to TRBJ2-7; D is possibly TRBD1 (5 bases). CDR3 length: 13 amino acids. Trimming removed 7 bases at V and 7 bases at J, with 17 bases between. CDR1 SEHNR and CDR2 FQNEAQ come from the germline V gene (reference sequence). CDR3 bases: TGTGCCAGCATTCAGGGCAATCTTGGGGAGCAGTACTTC. Protein sequence: CASIQGNLGEQYF.

In nucleotides, the CDR3 is TGTGCCAGCAGCCCCCTCCCGACTAGCGGGCCCACCGGGGAGCTGTTTTTT. Its protein is CASSPLPTSGPTGELFF. The rearrangement uses TRBV14 and TRBJ2-2, with 10 bases that match TRBD2. Germline lookup yields CDR1 SGHDN and CDR2 FVKESK. The CDR3 runs to 17 residues. V lost 4 bases, J lost 4 bases, and 9 bases stayed unmatched.

The chain uses TRBV29-1 and TRBJ2-6; no clear D. The ends were cut back, 6 bases at V and 0 bases at J, with 9 bases in the middle. CDR3 size: 14 residues. The germline V gene encodes CDR1 SQVTM and CDR2 ANQGSEA. Here the CDR3 reads CSVSGYSGANVLTF. In DNA, the CDR3 is TGCAGCGTATCCGGGTACTCTGGGGCCAACGTCCTGACTTTC.

The J gene is TRBJ2-7, the V gene TRBV7-6; a weak D match, TRBD2 (5 bases). The V end was cut by 5 bases, the J end by 0 bases, with 14 bases between. Germline values: CDR1 SGHVS, CDR2 FNYEAQ. The CDR3 has 15 residues. CDR3 residues: CASSPNPRDSYEQYF. DNA of the CDR3: TGTGCCAGCAGCCCAAATCCCCGGGACTCCTACGAGCAGTACTTC.

This clone appeared a few times. The chain has TRBV10-3 and TRBJ2-7, with a weak D call TRBD2 (6 bases). This CDR3 has 13 amino acids. The V end was cut by 0 bases, the J end by 6 bases, with 9 bases between. Germline V gene data show CDR1 as ENHRY and CDR2 as SYGVKD. The CDR3 DNA follows: TGTGCCATCAGTGAGTCTTGGGGACTCGAGCAGTACTTC. Amino acid sequence: CAISESWGLEQYF.